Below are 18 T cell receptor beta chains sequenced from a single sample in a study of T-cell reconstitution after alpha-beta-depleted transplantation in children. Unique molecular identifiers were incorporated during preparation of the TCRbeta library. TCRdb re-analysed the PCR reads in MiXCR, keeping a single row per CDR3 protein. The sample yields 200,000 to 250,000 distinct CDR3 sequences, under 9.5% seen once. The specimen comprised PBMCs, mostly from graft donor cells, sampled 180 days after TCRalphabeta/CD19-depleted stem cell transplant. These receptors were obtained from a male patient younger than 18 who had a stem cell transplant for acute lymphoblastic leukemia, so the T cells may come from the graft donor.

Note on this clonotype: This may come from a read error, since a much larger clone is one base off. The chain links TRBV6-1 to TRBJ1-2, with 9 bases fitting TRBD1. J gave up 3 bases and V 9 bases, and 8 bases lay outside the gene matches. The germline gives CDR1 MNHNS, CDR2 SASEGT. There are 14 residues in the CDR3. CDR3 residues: CARRRDRVDYGYTF. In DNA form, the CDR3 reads TGTGCCAGGAGGCGGGACAGGGTGGACTATGGCTACACCTTC.

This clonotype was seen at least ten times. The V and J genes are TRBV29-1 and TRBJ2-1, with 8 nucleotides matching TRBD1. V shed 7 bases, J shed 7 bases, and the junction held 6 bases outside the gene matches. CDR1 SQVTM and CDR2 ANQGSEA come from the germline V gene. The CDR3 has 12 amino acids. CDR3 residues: CSGETGVNEQFF. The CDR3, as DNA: TGCAGCGGCGAGACAGGGGTTAATGAGCAGTTCTTC.

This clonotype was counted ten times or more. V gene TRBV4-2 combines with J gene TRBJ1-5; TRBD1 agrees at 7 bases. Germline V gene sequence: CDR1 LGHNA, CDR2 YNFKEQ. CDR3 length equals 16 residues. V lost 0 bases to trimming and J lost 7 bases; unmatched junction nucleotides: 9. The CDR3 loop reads CASSQDFGRGTQPQHF. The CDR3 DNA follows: TGTGCCAGCAGCCAAGATTTCGGCAGGGGGACACAGCCCCAGCATTTT.

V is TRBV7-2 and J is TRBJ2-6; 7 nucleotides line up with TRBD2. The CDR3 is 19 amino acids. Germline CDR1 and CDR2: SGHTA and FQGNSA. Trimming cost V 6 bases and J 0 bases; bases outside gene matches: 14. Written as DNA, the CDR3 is TGTGCCAGCAGTCTAGCCGGACTAGGGGTCCACTCTGGGGCCAACGTCCTGACTTTC. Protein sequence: CASSLAGLGVHSGANVLTF.

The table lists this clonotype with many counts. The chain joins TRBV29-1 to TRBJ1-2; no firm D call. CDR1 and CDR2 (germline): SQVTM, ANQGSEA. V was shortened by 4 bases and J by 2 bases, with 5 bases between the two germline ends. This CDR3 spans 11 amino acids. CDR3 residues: CSVGLNYGYTF. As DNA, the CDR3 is TGCAGCGTTGGGCTGAACTATGGCTACACCTTC.

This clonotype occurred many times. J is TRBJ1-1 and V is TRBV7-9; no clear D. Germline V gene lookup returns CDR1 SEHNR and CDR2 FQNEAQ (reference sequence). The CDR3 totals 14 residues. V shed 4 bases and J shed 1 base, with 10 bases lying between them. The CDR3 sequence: CASSSFRGNTEAFF. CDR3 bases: TGTGCCAGCAGCTCTTTTCGGGGGAACACTGAAGCTTTCTTT.

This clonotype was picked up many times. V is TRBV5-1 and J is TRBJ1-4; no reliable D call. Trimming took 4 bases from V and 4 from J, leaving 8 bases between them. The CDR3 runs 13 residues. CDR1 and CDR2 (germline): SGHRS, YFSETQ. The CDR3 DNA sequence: TGCGCCAGCAGCAATGGTCTTAATGAAAAACTGTTTTTT. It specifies CASSNGLNEKLFF.

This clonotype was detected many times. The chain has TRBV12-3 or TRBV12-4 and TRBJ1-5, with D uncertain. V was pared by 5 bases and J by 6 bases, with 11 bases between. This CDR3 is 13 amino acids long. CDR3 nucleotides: TGTGCCAGCAGTCCGGGTCGGGGTCAGCCCCAGCATTTT. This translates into CASSPGRGQPQHF.

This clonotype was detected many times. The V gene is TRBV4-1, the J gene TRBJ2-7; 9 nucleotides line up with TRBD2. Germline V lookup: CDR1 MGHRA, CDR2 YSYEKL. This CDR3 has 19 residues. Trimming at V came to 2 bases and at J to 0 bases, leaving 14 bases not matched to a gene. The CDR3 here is CASSQLNHLAGPFSYEQYF. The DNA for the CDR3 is TGCGCCAGCAGCCAACTAAACCACCTAGCGGGGCCCTTCTCCTACGAGCAGTACTTC.

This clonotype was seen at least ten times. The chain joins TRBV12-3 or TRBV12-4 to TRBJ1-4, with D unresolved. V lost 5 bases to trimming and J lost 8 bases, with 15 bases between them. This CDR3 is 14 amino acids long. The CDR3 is CASSGRVLGEKLFF. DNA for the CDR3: TGTGCCAGCAGTGGACGGGTACTTGGAGAAAAACTGTTTTTT.

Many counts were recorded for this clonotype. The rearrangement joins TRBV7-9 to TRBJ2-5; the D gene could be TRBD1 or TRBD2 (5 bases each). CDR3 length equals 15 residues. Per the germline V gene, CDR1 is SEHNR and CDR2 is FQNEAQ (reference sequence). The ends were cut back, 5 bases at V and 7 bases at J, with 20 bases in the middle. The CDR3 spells CASSPGTAIQSTQYF. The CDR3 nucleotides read TGTGCCAGCAGCCCGGGGACCGCTATCCAATCGACCCAGTACTTC.

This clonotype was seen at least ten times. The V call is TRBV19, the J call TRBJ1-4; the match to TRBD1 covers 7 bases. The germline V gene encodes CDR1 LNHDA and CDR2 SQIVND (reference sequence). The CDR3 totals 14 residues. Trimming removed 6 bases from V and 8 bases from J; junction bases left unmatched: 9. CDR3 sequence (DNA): TGTGCCAGTAGCTCCGGGACAGCAGAAGAAAAACTGTTTTTT. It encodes CASSSGTAEEKLFF.

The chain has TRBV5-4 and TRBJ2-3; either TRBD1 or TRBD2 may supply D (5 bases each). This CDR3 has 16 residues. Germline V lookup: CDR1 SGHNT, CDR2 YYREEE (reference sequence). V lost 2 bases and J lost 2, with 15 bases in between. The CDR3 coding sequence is TGTGCCAGCAGCTTCGACGAGGGGACCTACACAGATACGCAGTATTTT. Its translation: CASSFDEGTYTDTQYF. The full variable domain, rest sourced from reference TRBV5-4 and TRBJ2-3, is ETGVTQSPTHLIKTRGQQVTLRCSSQSGHNTVSWYQQALGQGPQFIFQYYREEENGRGNFPPRFSGLQFPNYSSELNVNALELDDSALYLCASSFDEGTYTDTQYFGPGTRLTVL.

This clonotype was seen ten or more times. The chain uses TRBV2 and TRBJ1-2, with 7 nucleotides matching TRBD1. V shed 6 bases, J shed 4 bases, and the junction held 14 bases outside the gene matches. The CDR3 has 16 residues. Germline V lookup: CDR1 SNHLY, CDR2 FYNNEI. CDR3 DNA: TGTGCCAGCAGCCGGGACAGTCATTTAGGATCCTATGGCTACACCTTC. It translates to CASSRDSHLGSYGYTF.

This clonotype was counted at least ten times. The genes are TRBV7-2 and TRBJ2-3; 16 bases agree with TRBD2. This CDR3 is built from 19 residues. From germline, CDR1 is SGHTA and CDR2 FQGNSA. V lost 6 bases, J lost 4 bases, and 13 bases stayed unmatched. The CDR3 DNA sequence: TGTGCCAGCAGTCGTACGTCCGGGACTAGCGGGGGGGCCGCAGATACGCAGTATTTT. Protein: CASSRTSGTSGGAADTQYF.

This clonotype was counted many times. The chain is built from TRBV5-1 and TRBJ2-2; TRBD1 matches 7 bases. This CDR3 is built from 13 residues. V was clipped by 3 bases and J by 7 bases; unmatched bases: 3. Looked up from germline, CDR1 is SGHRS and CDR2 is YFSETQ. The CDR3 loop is CASSSRQGGELFF. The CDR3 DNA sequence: TGCGCCAGCAGCTCCCGACAGGGCGGGGAGCTGTTTTTT.

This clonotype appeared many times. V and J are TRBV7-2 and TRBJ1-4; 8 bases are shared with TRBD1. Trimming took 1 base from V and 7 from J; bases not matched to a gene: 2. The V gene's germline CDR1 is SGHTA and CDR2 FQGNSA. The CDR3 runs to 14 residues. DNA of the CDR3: TGTGCCAGCAGCTTAGTACAGGGGGGTGAAAAACTGTTTTTT. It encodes CASSLVQGGEKLFF.

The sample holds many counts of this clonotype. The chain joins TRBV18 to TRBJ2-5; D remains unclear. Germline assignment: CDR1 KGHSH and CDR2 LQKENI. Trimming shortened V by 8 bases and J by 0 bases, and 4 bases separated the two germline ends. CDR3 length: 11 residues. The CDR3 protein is CASSYQETQYF. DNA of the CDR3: TGTGCCAGCAGTTACCAAGAGACCCAGTACTTC.